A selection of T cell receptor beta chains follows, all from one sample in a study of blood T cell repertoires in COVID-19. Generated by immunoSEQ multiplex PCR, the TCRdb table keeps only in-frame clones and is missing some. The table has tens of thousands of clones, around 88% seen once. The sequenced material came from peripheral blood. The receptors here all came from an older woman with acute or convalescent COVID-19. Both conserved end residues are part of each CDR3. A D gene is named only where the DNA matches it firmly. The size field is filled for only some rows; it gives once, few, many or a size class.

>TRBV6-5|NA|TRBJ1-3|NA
TGTGCCAGCAGTTACGACAGCTCTGGAAACACCATATATTTT
CASSYDSSGNTIYF
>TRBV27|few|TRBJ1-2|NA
TGTGCCAGCAGTTTCAACCTACAGGGTCGAGGCTACACCTTC
CASSFNLQGRGYTF
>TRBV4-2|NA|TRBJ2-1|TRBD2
TGTGCCAGCAGCCAAGGAGGCGGGGGTGCCTACAATGAGCAGTTCTTC
CASSQGGGGAYNEQFF
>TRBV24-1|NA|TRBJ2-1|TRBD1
TGTGCCACCAGTGAGCCCGGGACAGGGGGCTCTGAGCAGTTCTTC
CATSEPGTGGSEQFF
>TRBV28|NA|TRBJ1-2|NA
TGTGCCAGCAGCCCACCGGGGGGCTATGGCTACACCTTC
CASSPPGGYGYTF
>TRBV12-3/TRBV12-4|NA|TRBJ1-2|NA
TGTGCCAGCAGTTTTCAGTCTAACTATGGCTACACCTTC
CASSFQSNYGYTF
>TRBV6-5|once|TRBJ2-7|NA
TGTGCCAGCAAGCCCCGGGACTTTTCCTACGAGCAGTACTTC
CASKPRDFSYEQYF
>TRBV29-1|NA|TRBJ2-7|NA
TGCAGCGTTGTTACTTCCTACGAGCAGTACTTC
CSVVTSYEQYF
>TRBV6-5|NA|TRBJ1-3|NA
TGTGCCAGCAGCAGGTCTCATTCCTCTGGAAACACCATATATTTT
CASSRSHSSGNTIYF
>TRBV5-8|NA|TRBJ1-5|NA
TGTGCCAGCAGGCGCCAAAGAGATCAGCCCCAGCATTTT
CASRRQRDQPQHF
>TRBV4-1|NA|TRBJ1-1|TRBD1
TGCGCCAGCAGCCAAGAATCTCGGCAGGGGGCAAAAGCTTTCTTT
CASSQESRQGAKAFF